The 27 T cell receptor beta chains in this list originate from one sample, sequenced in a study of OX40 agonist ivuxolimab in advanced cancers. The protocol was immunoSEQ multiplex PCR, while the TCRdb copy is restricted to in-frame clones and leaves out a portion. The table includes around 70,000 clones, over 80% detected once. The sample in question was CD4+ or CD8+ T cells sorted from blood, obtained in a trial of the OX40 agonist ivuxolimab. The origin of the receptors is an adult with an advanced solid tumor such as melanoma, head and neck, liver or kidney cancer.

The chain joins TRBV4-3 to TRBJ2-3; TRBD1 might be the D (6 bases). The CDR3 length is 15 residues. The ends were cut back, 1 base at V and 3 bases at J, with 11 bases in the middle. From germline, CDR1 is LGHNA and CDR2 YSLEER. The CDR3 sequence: CASSQAGRGTDTQYF. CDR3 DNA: TGCGCCAGCAGCCAAGCGGGTAGGGGGACAGATACGCAGTATTTT.

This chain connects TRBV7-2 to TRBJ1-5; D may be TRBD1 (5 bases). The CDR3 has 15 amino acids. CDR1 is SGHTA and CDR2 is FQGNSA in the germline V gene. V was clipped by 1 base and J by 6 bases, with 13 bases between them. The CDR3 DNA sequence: TGTGCCAGCAGCTTAGGGCAGGGTGAGGGTCAGCCCCAGCATTTT. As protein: CASSLGQGEGQPQHF. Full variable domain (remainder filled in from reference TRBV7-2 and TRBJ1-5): GAGVSQSPSNKVTEKGKDVELRCDPISGHTALYWYRQSLGQGLEFLIYFQGNSAPDKSGLPSDRFSAERTGGSVSTLTIQRTQQEDSAVYLCASSLGQGEGQPQHFGDGTRLSIL.

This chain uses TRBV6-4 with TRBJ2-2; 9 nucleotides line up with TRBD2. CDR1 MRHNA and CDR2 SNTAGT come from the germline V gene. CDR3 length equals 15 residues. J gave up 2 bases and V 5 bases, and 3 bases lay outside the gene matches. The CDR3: CASSQLAGNTGELFF. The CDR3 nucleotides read TGTGCCAGCAGTCAGCTAGCGGGAAACACCGGGGAGCTGTTTTTT.

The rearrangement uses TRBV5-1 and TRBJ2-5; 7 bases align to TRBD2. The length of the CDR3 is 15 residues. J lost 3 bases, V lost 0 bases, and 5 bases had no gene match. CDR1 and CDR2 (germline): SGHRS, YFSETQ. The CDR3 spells CASSLVTSVKETQYF. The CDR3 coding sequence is TGCGCCAGCAGCTTGGTAACTAGCGTTAAAGAGACCCAGTACTTC.

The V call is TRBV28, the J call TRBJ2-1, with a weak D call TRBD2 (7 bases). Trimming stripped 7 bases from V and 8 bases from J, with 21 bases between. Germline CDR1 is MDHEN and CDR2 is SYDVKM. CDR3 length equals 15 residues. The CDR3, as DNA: TGTGCCAGCACCCTGGGGGGGGCCTGGGGTTATGAGCAGTTCTTC. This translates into CASTLGGAWGYEQFF.

CDR3 DNA sequence: TGTGCCAGCAGCTCCCTACTAGCGCGCACAGATACGCAGTATTTT. Protein: CASSSLLARTDTQYF. This sequence joins TRBV11-2 and TRBJ2-3; TRBD2 matches 7 bases. J gave up 1 base and V 4 bases, and 5 bases lay outside the gene matches. This CDR3 is 15 amino acids long. Germline CDR1 is SGHAT and CDR2 is FQNNGV. The whole variable domain, remainder taken from reference TRBV11-2 and TRBJ2-3, is EAGVAQSPRYKIIEKRQSVAFWCNPISGHATLYWYQQILGQGPKLLIQFQNNGVVDDSQLPKDRFSAERLKGVDSTLKIQPAKLEDSAVYLCASSSLLARTDTQYFGPGTRLTVL.

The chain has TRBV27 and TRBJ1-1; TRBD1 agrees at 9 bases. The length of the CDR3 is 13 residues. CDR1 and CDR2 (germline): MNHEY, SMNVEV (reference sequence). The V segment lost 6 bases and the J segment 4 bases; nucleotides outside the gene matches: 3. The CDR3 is CASRVDRGTEAFF. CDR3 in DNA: TGTGCCAGCAGAGTGGACAGGGGCACTGAAGCTTTCTTT.

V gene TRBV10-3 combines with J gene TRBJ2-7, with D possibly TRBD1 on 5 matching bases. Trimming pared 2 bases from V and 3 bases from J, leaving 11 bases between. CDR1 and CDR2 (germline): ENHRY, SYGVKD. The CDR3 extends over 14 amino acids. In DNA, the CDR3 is TGTGCCATCAGTGAGCGATCAGACAGCTACGAGCAGTACTTC. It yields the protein CAISERSDSYEQYF.

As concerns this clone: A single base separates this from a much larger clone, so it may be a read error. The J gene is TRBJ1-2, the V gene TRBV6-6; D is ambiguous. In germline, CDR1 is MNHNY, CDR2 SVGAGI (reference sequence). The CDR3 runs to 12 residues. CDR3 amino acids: CVSSYYTDGYTF. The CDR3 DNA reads TGTGTCAGCAGTTACTACACCGATGGCTACACCTTC.

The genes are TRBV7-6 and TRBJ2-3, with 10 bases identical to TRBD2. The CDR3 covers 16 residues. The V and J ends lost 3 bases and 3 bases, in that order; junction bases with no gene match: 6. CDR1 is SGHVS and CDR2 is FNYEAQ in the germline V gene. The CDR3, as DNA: TGTGCCAGCAGCTTGATGGTAGCGGGAGGAACAGATACGCAGTATTTT. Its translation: CASSLMVAGGTDTQYF.

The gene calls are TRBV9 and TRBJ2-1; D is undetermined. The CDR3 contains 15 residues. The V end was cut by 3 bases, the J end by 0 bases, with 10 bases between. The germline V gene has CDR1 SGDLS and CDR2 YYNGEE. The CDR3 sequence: CASSDYISSYNEQFF. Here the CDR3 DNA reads TGTGCCAGCAGCGACTATATCAGCTCCTACAATGAGCAGTTCTTC. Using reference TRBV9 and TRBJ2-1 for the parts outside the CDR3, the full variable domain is DSGVTQTPKHLITATGQRVTLRCSPRSGDLSVYWYQQSLDQGLQFLIQYYNGEERAKGNILERFSAQQFPDLHSELNLSSLELGDSALYFCASSDYISSYNEQFFGPGTRLTVL.

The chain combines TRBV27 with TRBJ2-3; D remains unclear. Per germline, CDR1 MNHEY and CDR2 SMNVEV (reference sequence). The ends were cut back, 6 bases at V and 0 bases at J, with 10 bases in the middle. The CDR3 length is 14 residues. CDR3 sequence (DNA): TGTGCCAGCAGACTGTTCGGGAGCACAGATACGCAGTATTTT. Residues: CASRLFGSTDTQYF.

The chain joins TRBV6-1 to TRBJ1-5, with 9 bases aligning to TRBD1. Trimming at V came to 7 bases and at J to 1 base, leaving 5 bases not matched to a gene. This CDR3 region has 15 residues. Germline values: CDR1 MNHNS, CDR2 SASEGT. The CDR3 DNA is TGTGCCAGCACCAGAGGACAGGGGAGCAATCAGCCCCAGCATTTT. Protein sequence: CASTRGQGSNQPQHF.

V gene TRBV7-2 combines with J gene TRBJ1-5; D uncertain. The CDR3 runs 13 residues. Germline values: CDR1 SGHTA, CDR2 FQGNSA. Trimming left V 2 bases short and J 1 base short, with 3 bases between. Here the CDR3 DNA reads TGTGCCAGCAGCTTAAACAGCAATCAGCCCCAGCATTTT. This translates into CASSLNSNQPQHF.

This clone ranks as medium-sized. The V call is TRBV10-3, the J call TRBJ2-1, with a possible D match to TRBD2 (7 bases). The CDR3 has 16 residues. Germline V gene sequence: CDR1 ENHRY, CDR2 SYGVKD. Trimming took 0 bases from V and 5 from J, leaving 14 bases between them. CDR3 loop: CAISESSAGADNEQFF. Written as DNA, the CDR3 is TGTGCCATCAGTGAGTCGAGTGCGGGGGCAGACAATGAGCAGTTCTTC.

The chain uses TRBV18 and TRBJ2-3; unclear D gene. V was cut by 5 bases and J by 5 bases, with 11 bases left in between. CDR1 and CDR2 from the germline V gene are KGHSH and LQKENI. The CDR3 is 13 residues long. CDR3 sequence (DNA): TGTGCCAGCTCATATTCCCTGGGAGATACGCAGTATTTT. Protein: CASSYSLGDTQYF. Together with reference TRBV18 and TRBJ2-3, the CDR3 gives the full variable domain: NAGVMQNPRHLVRRRGQEARLRCSPMKGHSHVYWYRQLPEEGLKFMVYLQKENIIDESGMPKERFSAEFPKEGPSILRIQQVVRGDSAAYFCASSYSLGDTQYFGPGTRLTVL.

The DNA of the CDR3 is TGTGCCAGCAAGGACAGGGCTGCCCCGGTTTTGGAGGGGTATAGCAATCAGCCCCAGCATTTT. It yields the protein CASKDRAAPVLEGYSNQPQHF. The chain couples TRBV21-1 to TRBJ1-5; the table gives TRBD1 as D, unverified against the DNA. TRBV21-1 is designated a pseudogene. CDR3 length: 21 amino acids.

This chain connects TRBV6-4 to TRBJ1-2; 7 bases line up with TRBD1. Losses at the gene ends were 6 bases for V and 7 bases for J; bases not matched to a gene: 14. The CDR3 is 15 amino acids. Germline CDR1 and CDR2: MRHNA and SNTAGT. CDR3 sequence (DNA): TGTGCCAGCAGACGAGACAGGGAAGGACGTAGTGGCTACACCTTC. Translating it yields CASRRDREGRSGYTF.

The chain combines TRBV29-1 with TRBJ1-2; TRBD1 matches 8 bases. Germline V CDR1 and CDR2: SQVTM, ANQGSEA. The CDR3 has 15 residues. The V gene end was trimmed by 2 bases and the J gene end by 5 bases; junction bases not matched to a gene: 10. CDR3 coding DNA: TGCAGCGTTGAACAGGGGGCCACAACGGGGTATGGCTACACCTTC. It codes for CSVEQGATTGYGYTF.

This CDR3 reads CASSPTTSGPLEQYF. CDR3 DNA: TGTGCCAGCTCTCCAACCACTAGCGGGCCCCTCGAGCAGTACTTC. J is TRBJ2-7 and V is TRBV18; 9 bases fit TRBD2. The CDR3 runs to 15 residues. CDR1 is KGHSH and CDR2 is LQKENI in the germline V gene. With 6 bases clipped from V and 6 bases from J, the junction kept 12 bases outside the gene matches.

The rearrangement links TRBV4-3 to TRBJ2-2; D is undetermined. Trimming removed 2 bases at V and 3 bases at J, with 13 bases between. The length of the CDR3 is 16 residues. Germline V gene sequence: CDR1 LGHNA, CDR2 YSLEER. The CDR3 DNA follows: TGCGCCAGCAGCCAAACTCCACGCTCTTACACCGGGGAGCTGTTTTTT. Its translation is CASSQTPRSYTGELFF.

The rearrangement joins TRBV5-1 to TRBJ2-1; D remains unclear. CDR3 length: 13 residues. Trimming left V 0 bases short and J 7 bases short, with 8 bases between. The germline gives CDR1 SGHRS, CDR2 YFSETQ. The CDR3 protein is CASSLARTNEQFF. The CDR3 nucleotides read TGCGCCAGCAGCTTGGCCCGAACTAATGAGCAGTTCTTC.

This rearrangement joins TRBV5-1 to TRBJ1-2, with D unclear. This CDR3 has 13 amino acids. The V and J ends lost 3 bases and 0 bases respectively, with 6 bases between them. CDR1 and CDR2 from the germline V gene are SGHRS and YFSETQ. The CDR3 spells CASSSTPNYGYTF. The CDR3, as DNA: TGCGCCAGCAGCTCGACACCTAACTATGGCTACACCTTC.

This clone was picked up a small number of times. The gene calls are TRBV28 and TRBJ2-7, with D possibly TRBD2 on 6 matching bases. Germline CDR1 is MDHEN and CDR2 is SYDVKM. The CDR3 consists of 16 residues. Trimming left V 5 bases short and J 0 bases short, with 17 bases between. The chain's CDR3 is CASSVSGVGSSYEQYF. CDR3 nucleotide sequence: TGTGCCAGCAGTGTATCGGGGGTCGGGAGCTCCTACGAGCAGTACTTC.

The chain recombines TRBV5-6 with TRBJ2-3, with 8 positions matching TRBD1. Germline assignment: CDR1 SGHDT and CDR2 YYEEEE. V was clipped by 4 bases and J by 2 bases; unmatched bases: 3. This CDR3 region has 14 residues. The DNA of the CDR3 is TGTGCCAGCAGCCCGACAGGGGACACAGATACGCAGTATTTT. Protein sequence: CASSPTGDTDTQYF.

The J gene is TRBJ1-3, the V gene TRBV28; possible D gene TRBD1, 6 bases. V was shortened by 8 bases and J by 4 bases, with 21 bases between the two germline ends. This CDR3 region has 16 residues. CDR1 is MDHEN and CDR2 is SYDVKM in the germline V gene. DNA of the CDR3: TGTGCCAGCTTCAAATGGGACAAGTCTTCCGGAAACACCATATATTTT. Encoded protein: CASFKWDKSSGNTIYF.

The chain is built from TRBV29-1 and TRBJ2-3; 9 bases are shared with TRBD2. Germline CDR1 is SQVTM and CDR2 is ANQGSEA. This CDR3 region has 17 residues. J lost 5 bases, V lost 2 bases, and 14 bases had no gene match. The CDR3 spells CSVESGGRAVLGDTQYF. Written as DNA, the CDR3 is TGCAGCGTTGAATCAGGCGGGAGGGCCGTCTTGGGAGATACGCAGTATTTT.